This T cell receptor beta chain was captured in a study of naive and memory T cell subsets. Overall study results and limits: Especially in CD8 cells, naive repertoires contained a few larger clonotypes, possibly CD45RA-re-expressing memory cells.

The CDR3 is 16 amino acids. With 1 base removed from V and 7 bases from J, the gap between germline ends came to 17 bases. Germline CDR1 reads SGHAT; CDR2 reads FQNNGV. Cells stained for CD3, CD4, CD8, CD45RA, CD27 and viability were sorted into four CD45RA/CD27 subsets. With respect to this clonotype: What it binds is not known.

Both TRBC1 and TRBC2 were covered by a beta constant-region primer of two equimolar oligonucleotides. MiXCR, run by TCRdb on the UMI-ligation and nested PCR reads, gives a single entry per CDR3 protein. This sample yields 140,000 to 150,000 distinct CDR3 sequences, of which around 15% are seen a single time; just over 0.14% belongs to the top ten. This receptor was identified in a human donor in good health. Sample: naive CD4+ T cells from blood. V usage is TRBV11-2 and J usage is TRBJ2-1; D not certain. CDR3 residues: CASSLVTTYAENEQFF. CDR3 bases: TGTGCCAGCAGCTTAGTTACCACTTACGCAGAAAATGAGCAGTTCTTC.